Presented here are 8 T cell receptor beta chains from one specimen sequenced in a study of post-analysis software for immune sequencing data. Overall study findings and caveats: Patients used several TRBV segments, including TRBV5-6, TRBV5-1 and TRBV20-1, more often than controls.

Unique-molecular-identifier-tagged TCR beta cDNA libraries were used. TCRdb used MiXCR to reprocess the PCR reads, holding one entry per CDR3 protein. The sample lists 400,000 to 500,000 distinct CDR3 sequences, about 40% seen once, with 6% to 9% in the top ten. The antigens for these receptors are not known. Input material: blood. The source of these receptors is a girl aged 2 to 10 with multiple sclerosis.

The chain recombines TRBV29-1 with TRBJ1-2; 12 bases align to TRBD1. The trim removed 7 bases at V and 8 bases at J, leaving 5 bases unmatched. Germline CDR1 is SQVTM and CDR2 is ANQGSEA. The CDR3 consists of 12 residues. The DNA for the CDR3 is TGCAGCGGGGGACAGGGGGCGCGAGGCTACACCTTC. Its protein product is CSGGQGARGYTF.

This clonotype has more than one count but fewer than ten. This CDR3 reads CSVEAGRGSSYEQYF. The CDR3 DNA follows: TGCAGCGTTGAGGCGGGCCGGGGTAGCTCCTACGAGCAGTACTTC. The chain recombines TRBV29-1 with TRBJ2-7, with D perhaps TRBD2 (5 bases). The CDR3 consists of 15 residues. CDR1 and CDR2 (germline): SQVTM, ANQGSEA. Trimming cost V 3 bases and J 0 bases, with 15 bases left between them.

This clonotype was counted a few times. The chain is built from TRBV5-5 and TRBJ2-1; the match to TRBD2 covers 10 bases. Germline trimming cut 0 bases from V and 10 bases from J; bases unmatched to any gene: 10. Germline values: CDR1 SGHKS, CDR2 YYEKEE (reference sequence). The CDR3 is made up of 16 amino acids. CDR3 protein: CASSLAVAGGYWEQFF. The CDR3 DNA is TGTGCCAGCAGCTTGGCCGTAGCGGGAGGATATTGGGAGCAGTTCTTC.

Only a few counts were recorded for this clonotype. This chain links TRBV20-1 with TRBJ2-5; TRBD1 or TRBD2 may be the D gene (5 bases each). The V gene lost 6 bases and the J gene lost 12 bases, with 14 bases spanning the gap. Looked up from germline, CDR1 is DFQATT and CDR2 is SNEGSKA (reference sequence). The CDR3 runs 10 residues. CDR3 region: CSAPGTAEYF. Written as DNA, the CDR3 is TGCAGTGCCCCCGGGACCGCGGAGTACTTC.

This clonotype was counted a few times. V and J are TRBV29-1 and TRBJ1-4; the match to TRBD1 covers 8 bases. Per the germline V gene, CDR1 is SQVTM and CDR2 is ANQGSEA. There are 12 residues in the CDR3. V gave up 7 bases and J gave up 7 bases; unmatched junction bases: 5. CDR3 bases: TGCAGCGGCTCAGGGGGCAGTGAAAAACTGTTTTTT. Translated: CSGSGGSEKLFF.

The CDR3 loop is CASREVANYGYTF. CDR3 nucleotides: TGCGCCAGCAGGGAAGTCGCTAACTATGGCTACACCTTC. The chain uses TRBV5-1 and TRBJ1-2; no clear D. The CDR3 is 13 residues long. Trimming took off 5 bases at V and 0 bases at J, with 8 bases between the two ends. Germline V lookup: CDR1 SGHRS, CDR2 YFSETQ.

The CDR3 DNA reads TGCAGCGTTGAAAGCAGACACAATGAGCAGTTCTTC. Translating it yields CSVESRHNEQFF. V usage is TRBV29-1 and J usage is TRBJ2-1; D not certain. CDR1 and CDR2 from the germline V gene are SQVTM and ANQGSEA. V was pared by 2 bases and J by 5 bases, with 7 bases between. CDR3 length: 12 amino acids.

This clonotype occurred a few times. The genes are TRBV20-1 and TRBJ2-1; D uncertain. Germline CDR1 reads DFQATT; CDR2 reads SNEGSKA (reference sequence). The V and J ends lost 7 bases and 3 bases respectively, with 19 bases between them. The CDR3 is 15 residues long. The CDR3 reads CSVSSGVAYYNEQFF. The CDR3, as DNA: TGCAGTGTTTCTTCTGGCGTCGCTTACTACAATGAGCAGTTCTTC.